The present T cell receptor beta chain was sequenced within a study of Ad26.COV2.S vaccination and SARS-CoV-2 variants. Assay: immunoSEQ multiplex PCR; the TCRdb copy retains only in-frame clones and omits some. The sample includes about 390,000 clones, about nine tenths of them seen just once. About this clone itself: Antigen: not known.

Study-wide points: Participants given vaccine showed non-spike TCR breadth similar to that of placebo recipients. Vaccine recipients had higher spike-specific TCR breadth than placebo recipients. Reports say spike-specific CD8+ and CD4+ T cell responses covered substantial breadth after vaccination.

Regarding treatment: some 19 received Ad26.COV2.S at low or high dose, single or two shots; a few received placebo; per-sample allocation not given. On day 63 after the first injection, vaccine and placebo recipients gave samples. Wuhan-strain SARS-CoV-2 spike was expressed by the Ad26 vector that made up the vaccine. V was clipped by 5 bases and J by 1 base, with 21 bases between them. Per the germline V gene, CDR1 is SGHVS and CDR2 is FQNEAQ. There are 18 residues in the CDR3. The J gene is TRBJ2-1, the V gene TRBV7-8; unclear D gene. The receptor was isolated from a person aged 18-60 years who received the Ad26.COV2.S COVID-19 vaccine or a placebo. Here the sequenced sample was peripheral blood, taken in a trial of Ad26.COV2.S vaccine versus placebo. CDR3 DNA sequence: TGTGCCAGCAGCCCACTATTTCCCTCGGGTGGGTCCTACAATGAGCAGTTCTTC. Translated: CASSPLFPSGGSYNEQFF. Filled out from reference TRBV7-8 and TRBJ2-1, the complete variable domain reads GAGVSQSPRYKVAKRGQDVALRCDPISGHVSLFWYQQALGQGPEFLTYFQNEAQLDKSGLPSDRFFAERPEGSVSTLKIQRTQQEDSAVYLCASSPLFPSGGSYNEQFFGPGTRLTVL.